A single sample is the source of the 9 T cell receptor beta chains below, sequenced in a study of T-cell memory formation after mild COVID-19 (dated by TCRdb to about 2021). To prepare the library, 5' RACE was applied. Instrument on record: Illumina NovaSeq 6000. TCRdb itself trimmed the public reads at Q25 with fastp, ran MiXCR and retained productive beta chains. Rows with one shared CDR3 protein collapse into an entry with the most common genes and DNA. Here the sample has 200,000 to 250,000 distinct CDR3 sequences; approximately 30% occur a single time. In total, the top ten clones hold about an eighth of the sample. The sample consisted of PBMCs or a T cell subset sorted from them (not recorded which). Receptor source: an adult woman who had mild COVID-19 (a few samples of this study predate the infection). The sample titles of this study are shuffled in the database, so cell type and time point are left out; the donor was told from shared clones.

The rearrangement uses TRBV24-1 and TRBJ2-3, with 7 bases lining up with TRBD1. This CDR3 has 14 residues. V was pared by 10 bases and J by 1 base, with 7 bases of the junction left unmatched. The germline V gene encodes CDR1 KGHDR and CDR2 SFDVKD. Here the CDR3 reads CATGGQWGTDTQYF. CDR3 DNA sequence: TGTGCCACTGGGGGACAGTGGGGCACAGATACGCAGTATTTT.

This clonotype was picked up a small number of times. The chain combines TRBV12-3 or TRBV12-4 with TRBJ1-5, with D maybe TRBD1 (5 bases). Trimming cost V 0 bases and J 4 bases, with 16 bases left between them. This CDR3 is 17 amino acids long. In DNA form, the CDR3 reads TGTGCCAGCAGTTTAGCGGCAGGGTGGACTAGGAATCAGCCCCAGCATTTT. It specifies CASSLAAGWTRNQPQHF.

This clonotype was found a few times. The CDR3 loop reads CAISEGDLSTDTQYF. CDR3 DNA: TGTGCCATCAGTGAAGGGGACTTATCCACAGATACGCAGTATTTT. V usage is TRBV10-3 and J usage is TRBJ2-3; tentative D call: TRBD2 (6 bases). The CDR3 runs 15 residues. CDR1 ENHRY and CDR2 SYGVKD come from the germline V gene. The V end lost 3 bases, the J end lost 2 bases, and 12 bases lay between the germline ends.

This clonotype was counted only a few times. A read error may account for a junction end that differs from germline. This chain joins TRBV2 and TRBJ2-2; no firm D call. The germline V gene encodes CDR1 SNHLY and CDR2 FYNNEI. This CDR3 is built from 14 residues. CDR3 in DNA: TGTGCCAGCAGGGAAGGGACGAACACCGGGGAGCTGTTTTTT. Its protein is CASREGTNTGELFF. Drawing the rest from reference TRBV2 and TRBJ2-2, the complete variable domain is EPEVTQTPSHQVTQMGQEVILRCVPISNHLYFYWYRQILGQKVEFLVSFYNNEISEKSEIFDDQFSVERPDGSNFTLKIRSTKLEDSAMYFCASREGTNTGELFFGEGSRLTVL.

The V and J genes are TRBV29-1 and TRBJ1-1; 8 bases agree with TRBD1. Germline V CDR1 and CDR2: SQVTM, ANQGSEA. This CDR3 is 12 amino acids long. The ends lost 8 bases at V and 8 bases at J; junction bases unmatched: 10. CDR3 amino acids: CSSSDRGREAFF. In nucleotides, the CDR3 is TGCAGCTCATCCGACAGGGGTCGGGAAGCTTTCTTT.

The chain carries TRBV5-1 and TRBJ2-2; the match to TRBD1 covers 9 bases. The germline gives CDR1 SGHRS, CDR2 YFSETQ. The CDR3 sequence is 15 residues long. J was trimmed by 7 bases and V by 3 bases; bases with no gene match: 7. As DNA, the CDR3 is TGCGCCAGCAGCTCCCTGGGACAGGGAGTCGGGGAGCTGTTTTTT. Residues: CASSSLGQGVGELFF.

The chain combines TRBV29-1 with TRBJ2-3; TRBD2 agrees at 10 bases. The CDR3 has 14 amino acids. CDR1 is SQVTM and CDR2 is ANQGSEA in the germline V gene. The junction had 6 bases not matched to a gene; V was cut back by 7 bases and J by 2 bases. DNA for the CDR3: TGCAGCGCCGTACTAGCGGGGAACACAGATACGCAGTATTTT. Translated, it gives CSAVLAGNTDTQYF.

This clonotype has just a few counts. The rearrangement joins TRBV6-5 to TRBJ2-7; possibly TRBD1 for D (5 bases). Germline V gene sequence: CDR1 MNHEY, CDR2 SVGAGI. The CDR3 is made up of 13 amino acids. The V end was cut by 6 bases, the J end by 1 base, with 10 bases between. CDR3 in DNA: TGTGCCAGCAGGCAGGGTCTTTCCTACGAGCAGTACTTC. As protein: CASRQGLSYEQYF.

In DNA form, the CDR3 reads TGTGCCAGCAGCCTCGACAGGGTCCACGAGCAGTACTTC. It yields the protein CASSLDRVHEQYF. This chain links TRBV11-1 with TRBJ2-7; TRBD1 matches 7 bases. Trimming at V came to 5 bases and at J to 5 bases, leaving 6 bases not matched to a gene. Looked up from germline, CDR1 is SGHAT and CDR2 is FQDESV (reference sequence). The CDR3 consists of 13 residues.